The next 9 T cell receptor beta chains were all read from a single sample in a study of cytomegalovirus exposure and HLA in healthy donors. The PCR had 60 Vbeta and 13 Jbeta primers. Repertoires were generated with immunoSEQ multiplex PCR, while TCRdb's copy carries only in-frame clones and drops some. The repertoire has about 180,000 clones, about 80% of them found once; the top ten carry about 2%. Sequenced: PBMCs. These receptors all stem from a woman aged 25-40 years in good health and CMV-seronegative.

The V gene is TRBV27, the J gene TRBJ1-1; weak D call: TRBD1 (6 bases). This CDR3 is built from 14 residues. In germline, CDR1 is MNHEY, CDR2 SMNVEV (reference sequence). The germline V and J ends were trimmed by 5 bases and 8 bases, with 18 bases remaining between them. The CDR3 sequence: CASSHGTTTSEAFF. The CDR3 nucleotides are TGTGCCAGCAGTCACGGGACAACGACTTCCGAAGCTTTCTTT.

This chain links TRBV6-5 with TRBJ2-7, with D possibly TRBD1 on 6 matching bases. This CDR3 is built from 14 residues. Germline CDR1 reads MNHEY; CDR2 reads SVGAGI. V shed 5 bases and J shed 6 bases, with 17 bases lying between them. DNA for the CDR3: TGTGCCAGCAGTCTCCGGACAGTAGTTCTCGAGCAGTACTTC. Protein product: CASSLRTVVLEQYF.

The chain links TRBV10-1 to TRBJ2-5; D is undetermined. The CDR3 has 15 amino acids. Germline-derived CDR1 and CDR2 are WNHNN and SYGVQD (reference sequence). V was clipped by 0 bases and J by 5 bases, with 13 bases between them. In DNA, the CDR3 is TGCGCCAGCAGTGAGTCTGCGGTTTTAACGGAGACCCAGTACTTC. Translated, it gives CASSESAVLTETQYF.

The DNA of the CDR3 is TGTGCCAGCAGTGCACGTCGGGACAGCTACGAGCAGTACTTC. Translated: CASSARRDSYEQYF. This chain joins TRBV27 and TRBJ2-5, with 7 bases matching TRBD1. TRBJ2-7 explains the end of the DNA better; the J call may be wrong. Germline V lookup: CDR1 MNHEY, CDR2 SMNVEV (reference sequence). The CDR3 runs 14 residues.

The CDR3 DNA is TGTGCCAGCAGTTACTCGGGGGCGAGCTCCTACGAGCAGTACTTC. Its translation: CASSYSGASSYEQYF. The rearrangement uses TRBV6-6 and TRBJ2-5; D is perhaps TRBD1 (6 bases). The J call may be wrong; the DNA end is better matched by TRBJ2-7. The CDR3 runs to 15 residues. Germline V gene data show CDR1 as MNHNY and CDR2 as SVGAGI (reference sequence).

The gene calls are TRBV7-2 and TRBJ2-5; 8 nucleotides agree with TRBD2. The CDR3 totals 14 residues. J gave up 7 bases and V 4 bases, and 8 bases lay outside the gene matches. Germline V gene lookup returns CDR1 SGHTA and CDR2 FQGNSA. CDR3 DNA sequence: TGTGCCAGCAGCTCCTGGACTAGCCTCGGGACCCAGTACTTC. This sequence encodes CASSSWTSLGTQYF.

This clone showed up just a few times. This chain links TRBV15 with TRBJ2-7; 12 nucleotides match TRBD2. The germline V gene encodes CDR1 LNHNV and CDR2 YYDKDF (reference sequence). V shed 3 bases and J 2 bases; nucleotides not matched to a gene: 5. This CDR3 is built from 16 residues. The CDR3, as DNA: TGTGCCACCAGCAGCCGACTAGCGGGAGTACCCTACGAGCAGTACTTC. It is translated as CATSSRLAGVPYEQYF.

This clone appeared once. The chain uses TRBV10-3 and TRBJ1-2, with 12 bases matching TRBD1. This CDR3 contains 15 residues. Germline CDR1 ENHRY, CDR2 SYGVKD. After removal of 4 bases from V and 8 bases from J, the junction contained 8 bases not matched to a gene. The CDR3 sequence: CAISAGQGAPGGYTF. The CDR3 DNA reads TGTGCCATCAGTGCGGGACAGGGGGCTCCGGGGGGCTACACCTTC.

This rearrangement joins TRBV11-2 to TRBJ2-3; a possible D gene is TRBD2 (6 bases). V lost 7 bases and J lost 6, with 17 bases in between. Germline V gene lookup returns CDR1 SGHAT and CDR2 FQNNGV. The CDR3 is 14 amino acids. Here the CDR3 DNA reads TGTGCCAGCAAAGGCGTTCGCGGGATGGATACGCAGTATTTT. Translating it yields CASKGVRGMDTQYF.